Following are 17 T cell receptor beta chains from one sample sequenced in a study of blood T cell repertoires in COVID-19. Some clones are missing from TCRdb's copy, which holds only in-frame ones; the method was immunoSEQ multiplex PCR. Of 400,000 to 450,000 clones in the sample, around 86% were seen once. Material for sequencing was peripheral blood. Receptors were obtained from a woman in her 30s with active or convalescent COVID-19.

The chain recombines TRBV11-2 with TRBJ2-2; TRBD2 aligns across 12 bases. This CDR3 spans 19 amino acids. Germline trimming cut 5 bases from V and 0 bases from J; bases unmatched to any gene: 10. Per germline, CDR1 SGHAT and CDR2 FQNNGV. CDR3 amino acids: CASSSLAGGLKANTGELFF. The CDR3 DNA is TGTGCCAGCAGCAGTCTAGCGGGGGGGCTTAAGGCGAACACCGGGGAGCTGTTTTTT.

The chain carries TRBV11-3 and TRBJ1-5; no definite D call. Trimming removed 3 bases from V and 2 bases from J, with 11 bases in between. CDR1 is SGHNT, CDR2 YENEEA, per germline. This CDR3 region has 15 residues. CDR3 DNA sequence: TGTGCCAGCAGCTTCGGGGAGGAGGGCAATCAGCCCCAGCATTTT. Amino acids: CASSFGEEGNQPQHF.

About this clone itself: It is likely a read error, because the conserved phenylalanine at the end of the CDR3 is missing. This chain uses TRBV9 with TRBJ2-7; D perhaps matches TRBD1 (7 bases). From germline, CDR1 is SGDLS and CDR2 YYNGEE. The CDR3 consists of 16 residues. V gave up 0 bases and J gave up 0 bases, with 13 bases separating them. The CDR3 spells CASSVEGAGSSYEQYL. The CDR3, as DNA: TGTGCCAGCAGCGTAGAGGGGGCGGGGAGCTCCTACGAGCAGTACCTC.

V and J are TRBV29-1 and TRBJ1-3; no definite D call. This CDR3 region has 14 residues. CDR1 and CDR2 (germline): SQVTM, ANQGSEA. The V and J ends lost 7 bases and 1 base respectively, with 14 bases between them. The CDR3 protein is CSARGGGSGNTIYF. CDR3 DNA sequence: TGCAGCGCCCGCGGTGGAGGGTCTGGAAACACCATATATTTT.

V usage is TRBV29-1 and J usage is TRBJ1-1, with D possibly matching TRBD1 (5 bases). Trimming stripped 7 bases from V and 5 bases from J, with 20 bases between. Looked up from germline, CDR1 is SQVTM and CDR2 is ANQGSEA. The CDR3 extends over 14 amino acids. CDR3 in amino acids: CSALSGRGRTEAFF. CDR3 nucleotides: TGCAGCGCTCTATCCGGGAGGGGTAGGACTGAAGCTTTCTTT.

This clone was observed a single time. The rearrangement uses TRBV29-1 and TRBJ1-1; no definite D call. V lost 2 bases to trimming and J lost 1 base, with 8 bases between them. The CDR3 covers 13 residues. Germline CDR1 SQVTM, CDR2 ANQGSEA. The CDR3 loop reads CSVELPENTEAFF. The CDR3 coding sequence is TGCAGCGTTGAACTCCCAGAGAACACTGAAGCTTTCTTT.

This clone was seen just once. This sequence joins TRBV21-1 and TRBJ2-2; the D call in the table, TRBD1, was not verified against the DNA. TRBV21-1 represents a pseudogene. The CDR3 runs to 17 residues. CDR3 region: CASFSPSGTGETGELFF. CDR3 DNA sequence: TGTGCCAGCTTTTCCCCCTCTGGGACAGGGGAGACCGGGGAGCTGTTTTTT.

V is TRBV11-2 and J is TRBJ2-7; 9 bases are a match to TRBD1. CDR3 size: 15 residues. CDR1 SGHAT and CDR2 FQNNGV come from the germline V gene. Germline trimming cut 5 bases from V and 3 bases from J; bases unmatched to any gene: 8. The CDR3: CASSAITGQGYEQYF. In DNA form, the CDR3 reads TGTGCCAGCAGCGCTATAACGGGACAGGGCTACGAGCAGTACTTC.

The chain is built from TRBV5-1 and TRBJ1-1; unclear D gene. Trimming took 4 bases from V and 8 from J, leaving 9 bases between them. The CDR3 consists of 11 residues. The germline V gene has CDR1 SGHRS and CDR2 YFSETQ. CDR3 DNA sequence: TGCGCCAGCAGCCTTTACGAGGAAGCTTTCTTT. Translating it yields CASSLYEEAFF.

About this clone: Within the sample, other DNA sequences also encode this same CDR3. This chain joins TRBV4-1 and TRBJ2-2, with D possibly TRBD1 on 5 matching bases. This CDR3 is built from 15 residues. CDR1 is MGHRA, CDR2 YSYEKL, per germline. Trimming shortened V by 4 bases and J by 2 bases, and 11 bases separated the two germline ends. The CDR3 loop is CASSPRAVNTGELFF. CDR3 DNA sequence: TGCGCCAGCAGCCCCAGGGCGGTAAACACCGGGGAGCTGTTTTTT.

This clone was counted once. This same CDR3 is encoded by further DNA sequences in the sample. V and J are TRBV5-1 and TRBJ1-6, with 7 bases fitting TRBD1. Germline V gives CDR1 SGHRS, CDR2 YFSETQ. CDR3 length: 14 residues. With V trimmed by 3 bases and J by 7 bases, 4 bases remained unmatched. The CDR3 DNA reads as TGCGCCAGCAGCTCTGGACAGGAGAATTCACCCCTCCACTTT. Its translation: CASSSGQENSPLHF.

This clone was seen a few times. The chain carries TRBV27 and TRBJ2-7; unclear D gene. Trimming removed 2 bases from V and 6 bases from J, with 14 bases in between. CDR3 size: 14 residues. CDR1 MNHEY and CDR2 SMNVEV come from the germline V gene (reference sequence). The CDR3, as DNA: TGTGCCAGCAGTTTAAGGCTAGTCTCTGGCGAGCAGTACTTC. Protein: CASSLRLVSGEQYF.

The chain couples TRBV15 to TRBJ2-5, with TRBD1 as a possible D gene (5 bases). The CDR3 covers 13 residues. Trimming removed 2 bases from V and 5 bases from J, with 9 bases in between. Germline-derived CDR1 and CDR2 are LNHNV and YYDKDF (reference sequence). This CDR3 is CATSRQGSETQYF. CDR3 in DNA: TGTGCCACCAGCAGACAGGGATCCGAGACCCAGTACTTC.

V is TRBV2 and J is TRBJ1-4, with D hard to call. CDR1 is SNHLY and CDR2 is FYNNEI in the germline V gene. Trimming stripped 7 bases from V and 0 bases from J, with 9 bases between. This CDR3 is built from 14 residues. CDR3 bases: TGTGCCAGCAAAATGGCAGCAACTAATGAAAAACTGTTTTTT. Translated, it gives CASKMAATNEKLFF.

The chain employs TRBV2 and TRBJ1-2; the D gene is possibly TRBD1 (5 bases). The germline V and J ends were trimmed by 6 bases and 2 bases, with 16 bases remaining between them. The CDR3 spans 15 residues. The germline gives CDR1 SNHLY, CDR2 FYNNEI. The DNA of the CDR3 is TGTGCCAGCAGGGCTGGGACTGGGAAGAACTATGGCTACACCTTC. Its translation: CASRAGTGKNYGYTF.

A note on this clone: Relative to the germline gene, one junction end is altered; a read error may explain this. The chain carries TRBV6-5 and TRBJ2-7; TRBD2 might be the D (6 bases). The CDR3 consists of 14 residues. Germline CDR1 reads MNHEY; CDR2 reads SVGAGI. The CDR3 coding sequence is TGTGCCAGCTCCCGGGACTGGAGCTCCTACGGGCAGTACTTC. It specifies CASSRDWSSYGQYF.

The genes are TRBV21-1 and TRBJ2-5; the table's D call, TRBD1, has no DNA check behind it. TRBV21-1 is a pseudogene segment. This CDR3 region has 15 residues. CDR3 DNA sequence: TGTGCCAGCACCACCGGACACTGTATACAAGAGACCCAGTACTTC. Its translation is CASTTGHCIQETQYF.